The rows below give T cell receptor beta chains drawn from one sample of a study of cytomegalovirus exposure and HLA in healthy donors. Sequencing used immunoSEQ multiplex PCR; TCRdb keeps in-frame clones, though not all of them. The table has around 53,000 clones, about 82% seen once. Sample: PBMCs. The receptors derive from a man aged 25-40 years in good health and CMV-seronegative. CDR3s include the opening cysteine and the closing phenylalanine or tryptophan. Fields, in order: clone size, V gene, J gene, D gene, CDR3 protein, CDR3 DNA. D genes are given only for firm matches. Only part of the rows carry a size: once, few, many, or a class if the clone is expanded.

.	TRBV5-8	TRBJ2-1	.	CASSWDTTLNEQFF	TGTGCCAGCAGCTGGGACACGACTCTCAATGAGCAGTTCTTC
few	TRBV7-2	TRBJ2-1	.	CASSFSPRGSYNEQFF	TGTGCCAGCAGCTTCTCCCCCCGAGGGTCCTACAATGAGCAGTTCTTC
.	TRBV27	TRBJ2-7	TRBD2	CASSLRLAGGPEQYF	TGTGCCAGCAGTTTAAGACTAGCGGGAGGGCCCGAGCAGTACTTC
.	TRBV27	TRBJ2-1	TRBD1	CASSPYRGREQFF	TGTGCCAGCAGTCCATACAGGGGGCGGGAGCAGTTCTTC
.	TRBV7-2	TRBJ1-2	TRBD1	CASSLMGQANYGYTF	TGTGCCAGCAGCTTAATGGGACAGGCGAACTATGGCTACACCTTC
few	TRBV25-1	TRBJ2-5	TRBD2	CASSLAGGRGETQYF	TGTGCCAGCAGTCTAGCGGGAGGCCGTGGGGAGACCCAGTACTTC
once	TRBV27	TRBJ2-2	.	CASSFKRQTRTGELFF	TGTGCCAGCAGTTTCAAAAGACAGACGCGGACCGGGGAGCTGTTTTTT
.	TRBV5-6	TRBJ2-1	.	CASSLELVSSYNEQFF	TGTGCCAGCAGCTTGGAACTTGTGAGCTCCTACAATGAGCAGTTCTTC
.	TRBV7-9	TRBJ1-4	.	CSSSFLSEKLFF	TGTTCCAGCAGCTTTCTATCTGAAAAACTGTTTTTT
.	TRBV2	TRBJ1-4	.	CASTPDFAATNEKLFF	TGTGCCAGCACCCCAGACTTCGCGGCAACTAATGAAAAACTGTTTTTT
.	TRBV2	TRBJ1-4	TRBD1	CASSKQGARGEKLFF	TGTGCCAGCAGTAAGCAGGGGGCAAGGGGAGAAAAACTGTTTTTT
.	TRBV5-1	TRBJ2-2	.	CASSLGTQGGELFF	TGCGCCAGCAGCTTGGGTACCCAGGGCGGGGAGCTGTTTTTT
few	TRBV2	TRBJ1-4	.	CASKTELNEKLFF	TGTGCCAGCAAAACAGAGCTTAATGAAAAACTGTTTTTT
few	TRBV29-1	TRBJ2-1	TRBD2	CSVVLSAGVQWNEQFF	TGCAGCGTTGTGTTATCGGCGGGAGTACAGTGGAATGAGCAGTTCTTC
.	TRBV5-4	TRBJ2-1	TRBD2	CASSLGGLAGGVDEQFF	TGTGCCAGCAGCTTGGGAGGGCTAGCGGGAGGGGTGGATGAGCAGTTCTTC
.	TRBV2	TRBJ1-2	.	CASSEFETDNYGYTF	TGTGCCAGCAGTGAATTCGAGACAGACAACTATGGCTACACCTTC
.	TRBV28	TRBJ1-6	TRBD1	CASRAGTENSPLHF	TGTGCCAGCAGAGCCGGGACAGAGAATTCACCCCTCCACTTT
once	TRBV4-1	TRBJ1-1	.	CASSQEPNSNREAFF	TGCGCCAGCAGCCAAGAACCTAACTCCAACAGAGAAGCTTTCTTT
.	TRBV28	TRBJ2-1	TRBD1	CASSLPYTTGGGDEQFF	TGTGCCAGCAGTTTACCCTATACGACAGGGGGCGGGGATGAGCAGTTCTTC
.	TRBV6-1	TRBJ1-6	.	CASSELARMGNNSPLHF	TGTGCCAGCAGTGAATTAGCGAGGATGGGGAATAATTCACCCCTCCACTTT
.	TRBV4-2	TRBJ1-1	.	CASSQAGTINTEAFF	TGTGCCAGCAGCCAGGCCGGGACAATAAACACTGAAGCTTTCTTT
.	TRBV4-1	TRBJ1-4	.	CASSQASGLGAFVKLFF	TGCGCCAGCAGCCAAGCCTCGGGTTTGGGGGCCTTTGTTAAACTGTTTTTT
.	TRBV30	TRBJ1-1	TRBD1	CAWMSGQGSSGAFF	TGTGCCTGGATGTCGGGACAGGGCTCTTCGGGAGCTTTCTTT
once	TRBV5-1	TRBJ2-7	TRBD1	CASSPGEGGGYEQYF	TGCGCCAGCAGCCCCGGTGAAGGGGGCGGGTACGAGCAGTACTTC
.	TRBV5-4	TRBJ1-2	.	CASSQDRTNYGYTF	TGTGCCAGCAGTCAGGACAGAACTAACTATGGCTACACCTTC
.	TRBV9	TRBJ2-2	TRBD1	CASSVARTGVRGDTGELFF	TGTGCCAGCAGCGTAGCCAGGACAGGGGTTAGGGGGGACACCGGGGAGCTGTTTTTT
.	TRBV13	TRBJ2-7	.	CASSFGEYRGDFRGQYYEQYF	TGTGCCAGCAGCTTCGGGGAGTACAGGGGCGATTTTCGGGGGCAATATTACGAGCAGTACTTC
.	TRBV5-1	TRBJ2-1	TRBD2	CASSELAGGLPRYPPNEQFF	TGCGCCAGCAGCGAGCTAGCGGGAGGGCTACCACGTTATCCACCCAATGAGCAGTTCTTC
.	TRBV11-3	TRBJ1-3	.	CASSPVAGSGNTIYF	TGTGCCAGCAGCCCCGTTGCGGGGAGTGGAAACACCATATATTTT
.	TRBV28	TRBJ1-2	TRBD1	CASSLYRDRGRKDYGYTF	TGTGCCAGCAGCCTCTACCGGGACAGGGGGCGGAAGGACTATGGCTACACCTTC
few	TRBV7-6	TRBJ1-4	.	CASSPAGADNEKLFF	TGTGCCAGCAGCCCCGCGGGGGCCGATAATGAAAAACTGTTTTTT
few	TRBV6-6	TRBJ1-5	.	CASSRLAGISNQPQHF	TGTGCCAGCAGCCGACTTGCGGGGATTAGCAATCAGCCCCAGCATTTT
.	TRBV5-1	TRBJ1-2	TRBD1	CASSSGTGGNGYTF	TGCGCCAGCAGCTCCGGGACAGGGGGCAATGGCTACACCTTC
few	TRBV15	TRBJ1-1	.	CATSRRQSTEAFF	TGTGCCACCAGCAGAAGACAGAGCACTGAAGCTTTCTTT
.	TRBV18	TRBJ2-5	TRBD1	CASSQIQGTSGSQYF	TGTGCCAGCTCACAAATACAGGGGACATCAGGGTCCCAGTACTTC
.	TRBV28	TRBJ1-5	.	CASSFSSSSNQPQHF	TGTGCCAGCAGTTTTTCTTCGTCCAGCAATCAGCCCCAGCATTTT
.	TRBV4-2	TRBJ2-3	TRBD2	CASSQDGGGRRTDTQYF	TGTGCCAGCAGCCAAGATGGGGGAGGGCGCCGCACAGATACGCAGTATTTT
.	TRBV7-2	TRBJ1-6	.	CASSYNRVSYNSPLHF	TGTGCCAGCAGCTACAACAGGGTTTCCTATAATTCACCCCTCCACTTT
.	TRBV13	TRBJ2-7	TRBD1	CASSPGTGPYEQYF	TGTGCCAGCAGCCCCGGGACAGGGCCCTACGAGCAGTACTTC
.	TRBV7-2	TRBJ2-5	TRBD2	CASSQGGTSGGAGTQYF	TGTGCCAGCAGCCAGGGCGGAACTAGCGGGGGGGCGGGGACCCAGTACTTC
.	TRBV2	TRBJ1-1	.	CASSKTEANTEAFF	TGTGCCAGCAGTAAGACAGAGGCGAACACTGAAGCTTTCTTT
.	TRBV5-1	TRBJ1-1	TRBD1	CASSSRDRGTEAFF	TGCGCCAGCAGCTCCCGGGACAGGGGCACTGAAGCTTTCTTT
.	TRBV4-2	TRBJ1-2	.	CASSQSGKGNYGYTF	TGTGCCAGCAGCCAATCTGGCAAGGGGAACTATGGCTACACCTTC
.	TRBV4-1	TRBJ2-7	.	CASSRRTGSSYEQYF	TGCGCCAGCAGCAGAAGGACTGGAAGCTCCTACGAGCAGTACTTC
.	TRBV4-3	TRBJ2-1	TRBD2	CASSQGGLASVDEQFF	TGCGCCAGCAGCCAAGGGGGACTAGCGAGCGTGGATGAGCAGTTCTTC
once	TRBV29-1	TRBJ1-1	.	CSVRLTVNTEAFF	TGCAGCGTGAGACTAACGGTGAACACTGAAGCTTTCTTT
once	TRBV30	TRBJ2-1	TRBD2	CAWRLAGGLDYFNEQFF	TGTGCCTGGAGACTAGCGGGAGGCTTAGACTATTTCAATGAGCAGTTCTTC
.	TRBV19	TRBJ1-2	.	CASRQKQGPNYGYTF	TGTGCCAGTAGACAAAAACAGGGACCTAACTATGGCTACACCTTC
.	TRBV5-1	TRBJ2-5	.	CASSFSQETQYF	TGCGCCAGCAGCTTCTCCCAAGAGACCCAGTACTTC
.	TRBV30	TRBJ2-7	TRBD2	CAWSTSGGYEQYF	TGTGCCTGGAGTACTAGCGGGGGCTACGAGCAGTACTTC
once	TRBV7-2	TRBJ1-2	TRBD1	CASSGRTGLNYGYTF	TGTGCCAGCAGCGGTAGGACAGGTCTTAACTATGGCTACACCTTC